Following are 8 T cell receptor beta chains from one sample sequenced in a study of Ad26.COV2.S vaccination and SARS-CoV-2 variants. Treatment specified: approximately 18 received Ad26.COV2.S at low or high dose, single or two shots; several received placebo; per-sample allocation not given. Specimens were obtained on day 63 following the first vaccine or placebo injection. Method: immunoSEQ multiplex PCR; TCRdb's copy keeps in-frame clones and lacks some. Found here are 300,000 to 450,000 clones, 70% to 90% of them singletons; the top ten hold about 3.5%. The material sequenced was peripheral blood, taken in a trial of Ad26.COV2.S vaccine versus placebo. All receptors come from a person between 18 and 65 years old who received the Ad26.COV2.S COVID-19 vaccine or a placebo.

This chain uses TRBV5-1 with TRBJ2-3; TRBD2 matches 8 bases. After removal of 4 bases from V and 3 bases from J, the junction contained 10 bases not matched to a gene. Germline V gene sequence: CDR1 SGHRS, CDR2 YFSETQ. The CDR3 loop spans 16 amino acids. The CDR3 region is CASSPGTSFSTDTQYF. The CDR3 bases are TGCGCCAGCAGCCCTGGGACTAGTTTTTCAACAGATACGCAGTATTTT.

The genes are TRBV29-1 and TRBJ2-7; 9 bases map to TRBD2. V was pared by 6 bases and J by 6 bases, with 12 bases of the junction left unmatched. The germline CDR1 and CDR2 sequences are SQVTM and ANQGSEA. This CDR3 has 14 amino acids. The CDR3 here is CSVSSGDVPSEQYF. The CDR3, as DNA: TGCAGCGTATCTAGCGGGGATGTTCCTAGCGAGCAGTACTTC.

The chain has TRBV2 and TRBJ2-1; tentatively, D is TRBD2 (7 bases). V was pared by 4 bases and J by 4 bases, with 14 bases between. This CDR3 comprises 15 residues. CDR1 SNHLY and CDR2 FYNNEI come from the germline V gene. The DNA for the CDR3 is TGTGCCAGCAGTGCTAGGGGGGGCCTTTACAATGAGCAGTTCTTC. It translates to CASSARGGLYNEQFF. The full variable domain, with the rest looked up from reference TRBV2 and TRBJ2-1, is EPEVTQTPSHQVTQMGQEVILRCVPISNHLYFYWYRQILGQKVEFLVSFYNNEISEKSEIFDDQFSVERPDGSNFTLKIRSTKLEDSAMYFCASSARGGLYNEQFFGPGTRLTVL.

This clone occurred a few times. V gene TRBV9 combines with J gene TRBJ2-1, with 9 bases aligning to TRBD2. The V and J ends lost 0 bases and 4 bases, in that order; junction bases with no gene match: 2. The CDR3 spans 15 residues. From germline, CDR1 is SGDLS and CDR2 YYNGEE. The CDR3 loop is CASSVGGGGYNEQFF. The DNA for the CDR3 is TGTGCCAGCAGCGTAGGCGGGGGGGGATACAATGAGCAGTTCTTC.

The chain links TRBV6-5 to TRBJ1-1; D gene unclear. The CDR3 totals 13 residues. Germline V CDR1 and CDR2: MNHEY, SVGAGI. V shed 0 bases and J shed 7 bases, with 9 bases lying between them. CDR3 amino acids: CASSYSMRLEAFF. The CDR3 DNA is TGTGCCAGCAGTTACTCGATGCGCCTTGAAGCTTTCTTT.

The chain recombines TRBV10-2 with TRBJ2-5, with 10 bases fitting TRBD1. Trimming took 6 bases from V and 5 from J; bases not matched to a gene: 12. The CDR3 spans 16 residues. Per the germline V gene, CDR1 is WSHSY and CDR2 is SAAADI. Written as DNA, the CDR3 is TGCGCCAGCAGGGGGACAGGGGCGCCCCCATCTGAGACCCAGTACTTC. This encodes CASRGTGAPPSETQYF.

The CDR3 protein is CASSLAGTYNSPLHF. The DNA for the CDR3 is TGTGCCAGCAGCTTGGCGGGAACCTATAATTCACCCCTCCACTTT. V and J are TRBV5-4 and TRBJ1-6; unclear D gene. CDR1 SGHNT and CDR2 YYREEE come from the germline V gene (reference sequence). The V end was cut by 0 bases, the J end by 2 bases, with 6 bases between. This CDR3 is built from 15 residues. The variable domain in full, with the rest retrieved from reference TRBV5-4 and TRBJ1-6, is ETGVTQSPTHLIKTRGQQVTLRCSSQSGHNTVSWYQQALGQGPQFIFQYYREEENGRGNFPPRFSGLQFPNYSSELNVNALELDDSALYLCASSLAGTYNSPLHFGNGTRLTVT.

There are a few counts of this clone. The chain links TRBV27 to TRBJ1-5; no reliable D call. Looked up from germline, CDR1 is MNHEY and CDR2 is SMNVEV (reference sequence). The V end was cut by 3 bases, the J end by 0 bases, with 15 bases between. CDR3 length: 17 residues. The CDR3 nucleotides read TGTGCCAGCAGTTTCTCTCGGCATTTAGCTAGCAATCAGCCCCAGCATTTT. It specifies CASSFSRHLASNQPQHF.